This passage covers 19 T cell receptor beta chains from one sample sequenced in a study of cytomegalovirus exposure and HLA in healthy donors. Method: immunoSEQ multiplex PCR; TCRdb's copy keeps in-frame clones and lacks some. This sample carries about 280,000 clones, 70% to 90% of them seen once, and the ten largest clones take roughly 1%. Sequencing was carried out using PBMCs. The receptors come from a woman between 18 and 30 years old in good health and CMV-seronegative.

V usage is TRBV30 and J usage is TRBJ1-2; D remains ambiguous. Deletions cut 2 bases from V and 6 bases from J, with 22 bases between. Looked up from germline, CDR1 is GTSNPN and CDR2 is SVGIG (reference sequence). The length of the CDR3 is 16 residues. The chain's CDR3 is CAWSQFGSGGVDGYTF. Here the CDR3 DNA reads TGTGCCTGGAGTCAATTCGGGTCCGGCGGGGTCGATGGCTACACCTTC.

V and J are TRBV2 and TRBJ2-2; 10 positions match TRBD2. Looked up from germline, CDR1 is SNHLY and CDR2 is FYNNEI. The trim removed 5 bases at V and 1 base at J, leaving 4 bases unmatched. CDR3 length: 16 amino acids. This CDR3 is CASSLQREGNTGELFF. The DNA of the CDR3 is TGTGCCAGCAGTCTCCAGCGGGAGGGGAACACCGGGGAGCTGTTTTTT.

Here the CDR3 reads CASSEVGGRAWNEQFF. As DNA, the CDR3 is TGTGCCAGCAGTGAAGTGGGCGGGAGGGCCTGGAATGAGCAGTTCTTC. The chain joins TRBV2 to TRBJ2-1; 9 bases map to TRBD2. The length of the CDR3 is 16 residues. V was clipped by 1 base and J by 7 bases; unmatched bases: 8. Per the germline V gene, CDR1 is SNHLY and CDR2 is FYNNEI. Looking up the rest from reference TRBV2 and TRBJ2-1 gives the full variable domain: EPEVTQTPSHQVTQMGQEVILRCVPISNHLYFYWYRQILGQKVEFLVSFYNNEISEKSEIFDDQFSVERPDGSNFTLKIRSTKLEDSAMYFCASSEVGGRAWNEQFFGPGTRLTVL.

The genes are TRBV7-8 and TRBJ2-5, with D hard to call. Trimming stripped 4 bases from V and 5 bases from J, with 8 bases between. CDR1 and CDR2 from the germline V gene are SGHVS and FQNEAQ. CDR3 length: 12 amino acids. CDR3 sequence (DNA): TGTGCCAGCAGCTCGCTTGAGGAGACCCAGTACTTC. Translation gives CASSSLEETQYF.

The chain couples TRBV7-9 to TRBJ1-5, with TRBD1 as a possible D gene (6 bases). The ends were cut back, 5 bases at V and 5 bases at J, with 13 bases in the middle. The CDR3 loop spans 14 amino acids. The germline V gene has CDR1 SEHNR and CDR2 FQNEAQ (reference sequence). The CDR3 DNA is TGTGCCAGCAGCCCTTCAGGGGATTATCAGCCCCAGCATTTT. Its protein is CASSPSGDYQPQHF.

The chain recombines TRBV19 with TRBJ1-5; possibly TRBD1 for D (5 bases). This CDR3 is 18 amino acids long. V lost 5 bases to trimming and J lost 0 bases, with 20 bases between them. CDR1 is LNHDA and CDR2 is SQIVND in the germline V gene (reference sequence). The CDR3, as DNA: TGTGCCAGTAGTTGGCGACCGCCAAAGGGGAATAGCAATCAGCCCCAGCATTTT. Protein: CASSWRPPKGNSNQPQHF.

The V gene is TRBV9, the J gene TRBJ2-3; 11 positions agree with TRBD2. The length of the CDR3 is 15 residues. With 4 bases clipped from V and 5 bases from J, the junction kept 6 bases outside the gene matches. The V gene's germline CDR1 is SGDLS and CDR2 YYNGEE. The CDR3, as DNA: TGTGCCAGCAGCTTTAGCGGGAGGGCCGTAGATACGCAGTATTTT. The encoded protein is CASSFSGRAVDTQYF.

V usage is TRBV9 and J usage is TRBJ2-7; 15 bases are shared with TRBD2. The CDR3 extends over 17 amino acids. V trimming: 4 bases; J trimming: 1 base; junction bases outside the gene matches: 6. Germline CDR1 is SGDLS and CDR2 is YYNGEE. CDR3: CASSPTGTSGRSYEQYF. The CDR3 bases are TGTGCCAGCAGCCCCACCGGGACTAGCGGGAGGTCCTACGAGCAGTACTTC. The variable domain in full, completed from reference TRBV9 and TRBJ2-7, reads DSGVTQTPKHLITATGQRVTLRCSPRSGDLSVYWYQQSLDQGLQFLIQYYNGEERAKGNILERFSAQQFPDLHSELNLSSLELGDSALYFCASSPTGTSGRSYEQYFGPGTRLTVT.

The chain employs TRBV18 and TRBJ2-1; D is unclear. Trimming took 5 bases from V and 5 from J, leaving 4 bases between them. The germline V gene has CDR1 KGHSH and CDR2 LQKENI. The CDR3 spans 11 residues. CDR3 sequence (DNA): TGTGCCAGCTCATCGGACAATGAGCAGTTCTTC. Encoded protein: CASSSDNEQFF.

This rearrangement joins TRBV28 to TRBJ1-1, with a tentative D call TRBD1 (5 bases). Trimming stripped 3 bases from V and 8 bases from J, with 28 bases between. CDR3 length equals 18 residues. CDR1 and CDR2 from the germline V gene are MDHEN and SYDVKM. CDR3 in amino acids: CASSFGMGRPIWTSEAFF. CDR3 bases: TGTGCCAGCAGTTTCGGTATGGGGCGTCCAATCTGGACATCCGAAGCTTTCTTT. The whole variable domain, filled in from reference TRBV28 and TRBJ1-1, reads DVKVTQSSRYLVKRTGEKVFLECVQDMDHENMFWYRQDPGLGLRLIYFSYDVKMKEKGDIPEGYSVSREKKERFSLILESASTNQTSMYLCASSFGMGRPIWTSEAFFGQGTRLTVV.

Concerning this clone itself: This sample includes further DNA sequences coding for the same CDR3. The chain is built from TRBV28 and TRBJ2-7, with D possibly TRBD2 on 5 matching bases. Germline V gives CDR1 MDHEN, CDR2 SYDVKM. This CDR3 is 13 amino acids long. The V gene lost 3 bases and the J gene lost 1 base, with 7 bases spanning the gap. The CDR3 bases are TGTGCCAGCAGTTTTGGGAGTTCCTACGAGCAGTACTTC. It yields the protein CASSFGSSYEQYF.

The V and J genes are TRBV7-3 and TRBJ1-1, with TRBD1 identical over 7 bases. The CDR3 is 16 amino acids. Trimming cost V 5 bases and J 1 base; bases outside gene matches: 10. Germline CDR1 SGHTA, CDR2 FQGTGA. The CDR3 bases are TGTGCCAGCAGCACACAGGGGTCTTCAACGAACACTGAAGCTTTCTTT. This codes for CASSTQGSSTNTEAFF.

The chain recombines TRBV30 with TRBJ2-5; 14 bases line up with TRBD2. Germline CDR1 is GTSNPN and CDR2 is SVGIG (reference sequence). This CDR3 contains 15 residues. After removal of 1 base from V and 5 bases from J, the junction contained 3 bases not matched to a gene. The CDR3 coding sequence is TGTGCCTGGAGTGGGACTAGCGGGAGGTGGGAGACCCAGTACTTC. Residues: CAWSGTSGRWETQYF.

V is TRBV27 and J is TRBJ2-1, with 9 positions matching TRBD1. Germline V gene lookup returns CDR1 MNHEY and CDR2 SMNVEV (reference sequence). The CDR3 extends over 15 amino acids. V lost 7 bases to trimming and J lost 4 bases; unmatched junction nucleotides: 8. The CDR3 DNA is TGTGCCAGCACCTCCGGGACAGGGTCGTACAATGAGCAGTTCTTC. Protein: CASTSGTGSYNEQFF.

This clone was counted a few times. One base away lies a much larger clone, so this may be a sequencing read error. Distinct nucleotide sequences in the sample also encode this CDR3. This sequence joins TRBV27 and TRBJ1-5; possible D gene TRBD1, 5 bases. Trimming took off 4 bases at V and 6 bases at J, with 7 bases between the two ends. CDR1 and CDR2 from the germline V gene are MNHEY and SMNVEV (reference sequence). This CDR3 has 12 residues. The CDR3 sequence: CASSSQGQPQHF. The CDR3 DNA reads TGTGCCAGCAGTTCGCAGGGTCAGCCCCAGCATTTT.

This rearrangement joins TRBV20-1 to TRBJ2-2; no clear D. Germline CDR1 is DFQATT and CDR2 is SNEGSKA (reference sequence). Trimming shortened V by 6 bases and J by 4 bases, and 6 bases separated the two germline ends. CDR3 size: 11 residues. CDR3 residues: CSAEFTGELFF. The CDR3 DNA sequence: TGCAGTGCAGAGTTCACCGGGGAGCTGTTTTTT.

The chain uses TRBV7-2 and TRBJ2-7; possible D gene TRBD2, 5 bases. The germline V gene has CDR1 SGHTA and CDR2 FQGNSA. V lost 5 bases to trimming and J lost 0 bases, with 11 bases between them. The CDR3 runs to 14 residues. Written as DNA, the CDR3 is TGTGCCAGCAGCCCCCTCGGGGACTCCTACGAGCAGTACTTC. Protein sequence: CASSPLGDSYEQYF.

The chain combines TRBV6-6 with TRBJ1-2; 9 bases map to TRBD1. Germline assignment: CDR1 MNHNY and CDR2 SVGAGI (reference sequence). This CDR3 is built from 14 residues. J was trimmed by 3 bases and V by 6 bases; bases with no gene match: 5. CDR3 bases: TGTGCCAGCAGACGGGACAGGGAATACTATGGCTACACCTTC. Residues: CASRRDREYYGYTF.

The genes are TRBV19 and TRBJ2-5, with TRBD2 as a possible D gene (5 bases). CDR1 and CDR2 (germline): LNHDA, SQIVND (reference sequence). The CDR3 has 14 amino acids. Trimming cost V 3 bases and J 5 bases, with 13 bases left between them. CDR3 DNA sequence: TGTGCCAGTAGTATCTATCTAGCTTCCGAGACCCAGTACTTC. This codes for CASSIYLASETQYF.